These 23 T cell receptor beta chains share one sample of origin, sequenced in a study of blood T cell repertoires in COVID-19. Sequencing was performed with immunoSEQ multiplex PCR; in TCRdb, only in-frame clones are kept and a portion is missing. The sample carries roughly 220,000 clones, 70% to 90% recorded once. The specimen was peripheral blood. These receptors were obtained from a man aged 45-60 years who had recovered from COVID-19.

V usage is TRBV5-6 and J usage is TRBJ2-7, with 10 bases lining up with TRBD2. Germline CDR1 and CDR2: SGHDT and YYEEEE. V gave up 2 bases and J gave up 5 bases; unmatched junction bases: 7. The CDR3 runs to 15 residues. In DNA, the CDR3 is TGTGCCAGCAGCTTTCTAAGCGGGAGGGCCCACGAGCAGTACTTC. Translated: CASSFLSGRAHEQYF.

The chain links TRBV18 to TRBJ2-7, with 9 bases matching TRBD1. V was pared by 2 bases and J by 5 bases, with 4 bases of the junction left unmatched. The length of the CDR3 is 14 residues. Germline V CDR1 and CDR2: KGHSH, LQKENI. CDR3 DNA sequence: TGTGCCAGCTCACCAACAGGGGGCAACGACGAGCAGTACTTC. It yields the protein CASSPTGGNDEQYF.

The rearrangement uses TRBV19 and TRBJ1-2; maybe TRBD1 (6 bases). CDR1 is LNHDA and CDR2 is SQIVND in the germline V gene (reference sequence). The CDR3 runs 13 residues. Trimming stripped 6 bases from V and 0 bases from J, with 8 bases between. CDR3 sequence reads: CASSGQTNYGYTF. The CDR3 DNA reads TGTGCCAGTAGCGGACAGACTAACTATGGCTACACCTTC.

The gene calls are TRBV6-2 or TRBV6-3 and TRBJ1-5; 9 bases are shared with TRBD1. The junction had 1 base not matched to a gene; V was cut back by 0 bases and J by 1 base. CDR3 length: 16 amino acids. Germline V CDR1 and CDR2: MNHEY, SVGEGT. The DNA of the CDR3 is TGTGCCAGCAGTTACTCCGGGACAGGGAGCAATCAGCCCCAGCATTTT. Protein product: CASSYSGTGSNQPQHF.

The chain has TRBV27 and TRBJ2-2, with D perhaps matching TRBD2 (5 bases). V was shortened by 1 base and J by 3 bases, with 15 bases between the two germline ends. The CDR3 loop spans 17 amino acids. The germline CDR1 and CDR2 sequences are MNHEY and SMNVEV (reference sequence). For the CDR3, the DNA is TGTGCCAGCAGTTTATACAATAGCGCGTCGTACACCGGGGAGCTGTTTTTT. Encoded protein: CASSLYNSASYTGELFF.

V gene TRBV5-1 combines with J gene TRBJ2-3; D remains unclear. CDR1 and CDR2 (germline): SGHRS, YFSETQ. The V end lost 0 bases, the J end lost 2 bases, and 10 bases lay between the germline ends. CDR3 length: 15 amino acids. Written as DNA, the CDR3 is TGCGCCAGCAGCTTGGTTTACGGTTTCACAGATACGCAGTATTTT. The encoded protein is CASSLVYGFTDTQYF.

The genes are TRBV30 and TRBJ2-5; D may be TRBD2 (7 bases). Trimming left V 2 bases short and J 4 bases short, with 17 bases between. CDR1 GTSNPN and CDR2 SVGIG come from the germline V gene (reference sequence). There are 15 residues in the CDR3. The CDR3 DNA is TGTGCCTGGAGTAGGGCTAGCGGAGGGGGAGAGACCCAGTACTTC. Translation gives CAWSRASGGGETQYF. Full variable domain (rest looked up from reference TRBV30 and TRBJ2-5): SQTIHQWPATLVQPVGSPLSLECTVEGTSNPNLYWYRQAAGRGLQLLFYSVGIGQISSEVPQNLSASRPQDRQFILSSKKLLLSDSGFYLCAWSRASGGGETQYFGPGTRLLVL.

This chain connects TRBV28 to TRBJ2-7; 8 bases fit TRBD2. The CDR3 loop spans 15 amino acids. Germline-derived CDR1 and CDR2 are MDHEN and SYDVKM. V was clipped by 6 bases and J by 11 bases; unmatched bases: 18. The CDR3 sequence is CASSPGGVGEYSKYF. The CDR3 nucleotides are TGTGCCAGCAGCCCCGGGGGGGTGGGTGAGTACTCTAAGTACTTC. The full variable domain, rest sourced from reference TRBV28 and TRBJ2-7, is DVKVTQSSRYLVKRTGEKVFLECVQDMDHENMFWYRQDPGLGLRLIYFSYDVKMKEKGDIPEGYSVSREKKERFSLILESASTNQTSMYLCASSPGGVGEYSKYFGPGTRLTVT.

The rearrangement links TRBV30 to TRBJ2-2; D is undetermined. Germline V gene lookup returns CDR1 GTSNPN and CDR2 SVGIG (reference sequence). The length of the CDR3 is 14 residues. Trimming shortened V by 3 bases and J by 0 bases, and 8 bases separated the two germline ends. This chain's CDR3 is CAWRRYANTGELFF. The CDR3 DNA reads TGTGCCTGGAGACGGTACGCGAACACCGGGGAGCTGTTTTTT.

V is TRBV9 and J is TRBJ1-2, with TRBD1 as a possible D gene (5 bases). The CDR3 length is 12 residues. Germline V gene sequence: CDR1 SGDLS, CDR2 YYNGEE. V lost 0 bases, J lost 13 bases, and 13 bases lay in between. Here the CDR3 DNA reads TGTGCCAGCAGCGTAGTGGAGGGGCCCGCCACCTTC. This codes for CASSVVEGPATF.

The chain recombines TRBV19 with TRBJ1-5, with D unclear. CDR3 length: 14 residues. Trimming left V 5 bases short and J 2 bases short, with 10 bases between. Germline assignment: CDR1 LNHDA and CDR2 SQIVND (reference sequence). CDR3 in amino acids: CASSPWEGNQPQHF. Here the CDR3 DNA reads TGTGCCAGTAGTCCTTGGGAGGGCAATCAGCCCCAGCATTTT. Supplemented by reference TRBV19 and TRBJ1-5, the full variable domain reads DGGITQSPKYLFRKEGQNVTLSCEQNLNHDAMYWYRQDPGQGLRLIYYSQIVNDFQKGDIAEGYSVSREKKESFPLTVTSAQKNPTAFYLCASSPWEGNQPQHFGDGTRLSIL.

In this sample, this clone turned up once. The gene calls are TRBV3-1 (or the pseudogene TRBV3-2) and TRBJ2-4, with 8 nucleotides matching TRBD2. This CDR3 is 15 amino acids long. Germline lookup yields CDR1 LGHDT and CDR2 YNNKEL (reference sequence). The ends lost 4 bases at V and 4 bases at J; junction bases unmatched: 6. The CDR3 nucleotides are TGTGCCAGCAGCCTTCGGGGGGGACTAAAAAACATTCAGTACTTC. Amino acid sequence: CASSLRGGLKNIQYF.

This chain joins TRBV24-1 and TRBJ2-1; the match to TRBD2 covers 15 bases. The CDR3 totals 19 residues. Germline V gene data show CDR1 as KGHDR and CDR2 as SFDVKD. J was trimmed by 9 bases and V by 4 bases; bases with no gene match: 15. The CDR3 DNA reads as TGTGCCACCAGTGACTCCGGGACTAGCGGGAGGACGGCGGTTGGTGAGCAGTTCTTC. As protein: CATSDSGTSGRTAVGEQFF.

This clone was found once. V is TRBV5-4 and J is TRBJ1-1; TRBD1 matches at 10 bases. Germline V CDR1 and CDR2: SGHNT, YYREEE (reference sequence). The CDR3 loop spans 13 amino acids. The V segment lost 3 bases and the J segment 8 bases; nucleotides outside the gene matches: 4. CDR3 protein: CASSWGQGLEAFF. Written as DNA, the CDR3 is TGTGCCAGCAGCTGGGGACAGGGGCTCGAAGCTTTCTTT.

This rearrangement joins TRBV27 to TRBJ2-1, with 11 bases identical to TRBD2. The CDR3 length is 17 residues. V shed 5 bases and J 9 bases; nucleotides not matched to a gene: 15. Per germline, CDR1 MNHEY and CDR2 SMNVEV (reference sequence). CDR3 sequence (DNA): TGTGCCAGCAGTCCGCTCCTGACTAGCGGGATGGGGGGTGAGCAGTTCTTC. It encodes CASSPLLTSGMGGEQFF.

The gene calls are TRBV9 and TRBJ2-6; 8 bases line up with TRBD1. In germline, CDR1 is SGDLS, CDR2 YYNGEE. V gave up 3 bases and J gave up 1 base; unmatched junction bases: 15. The CDR3 runs 20 residues. The CDR3 bases are TGTGCCAGCAGCGACCACGCGGGACAGGTGTCCTTATCTGGGGCCAACGTCCTGACTTTC. Translation gives CASSDHAGQVSLSGANVLTF.

This clone occurred once. The V and J genes are TRBV5-5 and TRBJ1-4; 7 nucleotides match TRBD1. The V gene end was trimmed by 0 bases and the J gene end by 0 bases; junction bases not matched to a gene: 8. Looked up from germline, CDR1 is SGHKS and CDR2 is YYEKEE (reference sequence). The CDR3 runs 18 residues. DNA for the CDR3: TGTGCCAGCAGCTTGGGTAACAGGGGCCTCGCAACTAATGAAAAACTGTTTTTT. It is translated as CASSLGNRGLATNEKLFF.

J is TRBJ1-4 and V is TRBV30; D possibly corresponds to TRBD1 (6 bases). The CDR3 is 15 residues long. Germline V gene data show CDR1 as GTSNPN and CDR2 as SVGIG (reference sequence). Between the trimmed V and J ends, which lost 7 bases and 4 bases, there was a span of 19 bases. This chain's CDR3 is CASQTPGVGNEKLFF. DNA of the CDR3: TGTGCCTCGCAAACCCCAGGGGTTGGTAATGAAAAACTGTTTTTT.

J is TRBJ2-3 and V is TRBV5-6; the D is unclear. The V end lost 4 bases, the J end lost 0 bases, and 12 bases lay between the germline ends. Germline V CDR1 and CDR2: SGHDT, YYEEEE. The CDR3 covers 15 residues. The CDR3 region is CASSLRVSSTDTQYF. The CDR3 DNA reads as TGTGCCAGCAGCCTCCGGGTTTCTAGCACAGATACGCAGTATTTT.

The V gene is TRBV30, the J gene TRBJ1-1, with no clear D. V lost 3 bases, J lost 0 bases, and 8 bases lay in between. CDR3 length: 13 amino acids. CDR1 is GTSNPN, CDR2 SVGIG, per germline (reference sequence). The CDR3 spells CAWSRGLNTEAFF. The CDR3 nucleotides read TGTGCCTGGAGCAGAGGGCTGAACACTGAAGCTTTCTTT. Complete variable domain (other parts from reference TRBV30 and TRBJ1-1): SQTIHQWPATLVQPVGSPLSLECTVEGTSNPNLYWYRQAAGRGLQLLFYSVGIGQISSEVPQNLSASRPQDRQFILSSKKLLLSDSGFYLCAWSRGLNTEAFFGQGTRLTVV.

This rearrangement joins TRBV10-1 to TRBJ2-7, with D perhaps TRBD1 (5 bases). The CDR3 is 14 amino acids. Germline V gene sequence: CDR1 WNHNN, CDR2 SYGVQD (reference sequence). Trimming took off 3 bases at V and 2 bases at J, with 11 bases between the two ends. The CDR3 coding sequence is TGCGCCAGCAGTGACCAGGGCCAGGCCTACGAGCAGTACTTC. This sequence encodes CASSDQGQAYEQYF.

This clone was observed a few times. V and J are TRBV28 and TRBJ2-1; 11 nucleotides line up with TRBD2. The J segment lost 6 bases and the V segment lost 5 bases, leaving 9 bases of the junction unmatched. Looked up from germline, CDR1 is MDHEN and CDR2 is SYDVKM. The CDR3 contains 16 residues. The DNA for the CDR3 is TGTGCCAGCAGTCTATTCACTAGCGGGAGACCCAATGAGCAGTTCTTC. It yields the protein CASSLFTSGRPNEQFF.

The chain joins TRBV29-1 to TRBJ1-5; tentatively, D is TRBD1 (6 bases). In germline, CDR1 is SQVTM, CDR2 ANQGSEA. CDR3 length: 13 residues. Deletions cut 5 bases from V and 4 bases from J, with 12 bases between. CDR3 nucleotides: TGCAGCGTTTTGGACAGCCCTAATCAGCCCCAGCATTTT. This gives the protein CSVLDSPNQPQHF.